One and the same sample provided the 13 T cell receptor beta chains below, sequenced in a study of cytomegalovirus exposure and HLA in healthy donors. Profiling relied on immunoSEQ multiplex PCR, and the TCRdb table lists in-frame clones only, not all of them. The sample has around 71,000 clones, roughly 94% seen once. Sequencing was performed on PBMCs. These receptors came from a man aged 18-30 years in good health and CMV-seropositive.

The rearrangement uses TRBV5-1 and TRBJ1-3; 9 bases align to TRBD1. The CDR3 is made up of 16 amino acids. V lost 0 bases and J lost 4; bases outside the gene matches: 5. Looked up from germline, CDR1 is SGHRS and CDR2 is YFSETQ. The CDR3 DNA reads TGCGCCAGCAGCTTGGCCGGGACAGGGTACGGAAACACCATATATTTT. Encoded protein: CASSLAGTGYGNTIYF.

J is TRBJ2-2 and V is TRBV21-1; the table's D gene call, TRBD1, was not cross checked with the DNA. TRBV21-1 is recorded as a pseudogene. This CDR3 has 16 amino acids. For the CDR3, the DNA is TGTGCCAGCAGCAAAGGTGGCAGGGGGAACACCGGGGAGCTGTTTTTT. Translation gives CASSKGGRGNTGELFF.

The gene calls are TRBV4-1 and TRBJ2-3; TRBD2 might be the D (7 bases). Germline loops: CDR1 MGHRA, CDR2 YSYEKL. The V gene lost 2 bases and the J gene lost 5 bases, with 14 bases spanning the gap. The length of the CDR3 is 15 residues. CDR3 coding DNA: TGCGCCAGCAGCCAATTGGGGGGGCGTGTAGATACGCAGTATTTT. As protein: CASSQLGGRVDTQYF.

The chain has TRBV5-5 and TRBJ2-7; D unresolved. Germline CDR1 reads SGHKS; CDR2 reads YYEKEE (reference sequence). The V and J ends lost 2 bases and 3 bases respectively, with 6 bases between them. This CDR3 spans 12 amino acids. The DNA of the CDR3 is TGTGCCAGCAGCTTCGGGTTCTACGAGCAGTACTTC. This codes for CASSFGFYEQYF.

Written as DNA, the CDR3 is TGTGCCAGCAGCGTAGGGCGGGCGGGATATGGCGGGGAGCTGTTTTTT. Translating gives CASSVGRAGYGGELFF. The rearrangement links TRBV9 to TRBJ2-2; maybe TRBD2 (6 bases). The CDR3 extends over 16 amino acids. Trimming shortened V by 0 bases and J by 7 bases, and 16 bases separated the two germline ends. Germline lookup yields CDR1 SGDLS and CDR2 YYNGEE.

The chain combines TRBV6-5 with TRBJ1-3, with TRBD1 matching 8 bases. The CDR3 length is 16 residues. CDR1 and CDR2 from the germline V gene are MNHEY and SVGAGI. J gave up 0 bases and V 4 bases, and 5 bases lay outside the gene matches. The CDR3 here is CASSSRQGSSGNTIYF. In DNA, the CDR3 is TGTGCCAGCAGTTCCCGACAGGGGAGCTCTGGAAACACCATATATTTT.

The V call is TRBV19, the J call TRBJ1-5, with D possibly being TRBD1 (5 bases). The CDR3 is 12 residues long. CDR1 LNHDA and CDR2 SQIVND come from the germline V gene (reference sequence). V lost 8 bases and J lost 7, with 12 bases in between. The CDR3 DNA reads as TGTGCCAGTGATCAGGGAGGACAGCCCCAGCATTTT. It yields the protein CASDQGGQPQHF.

The chain joins TRBV19 to TRBJ2-5, with TRBD2 matching over 10 bases. V was clipped by 11 bases and J by 1 base; unmatched bases: 4. Germline V gene lookup returns CDR1 LNHDA and CDR2 SQIVND (reference sequence). The CDR3 extends over 13 amino acids. The CDR3 nucleotides are TGTGCCGCAGGGACTAGCGTCCAAGAGACCCAGTACTTC. Translated, it gives CAAGTSVQETQYF.

This clone turned up a few times. This chain uses TRBV5-1 with TRBJ2-1, with TRBD2 matching 10 bases. The J segment lost 7 bases and the V segment lost 4 bases, leaving 11 bases of the junction unmatched. Germline V gene data show CDR1 as SGHRS and CDR2 as YFSETQ. CDR3 length: 16 residues. The CDR3 nucleotides read TGCGCCAGCAGCCCGTTGACTAGCGGGTCTTCAAATGAGCAGTTCTTC. Protein sequence: CASSPLTSGSSNEQFF. Variable domain in full (rest from reference TRBV5-1 and TRBJ2-1): KAGVTQTPRYLIKTRGQQVTLSCSPISGHRSVSWYQQTPGQGLQFLFEYFSETQRNKGNFPGRFSGRQFSNSRSEMNVSTLELGDSALYLCASSPLTSGSSNEQFFGPGTRLTVL.

The J gene is TRBJ2-2, the V gene TRBV27; 7 nucleotides align to TRBD1. Germline V lookup: CDR1 MNHEY, CDR2 SMNVEV (reference sequence). V gave up 7 bases and J gave up 7 bases; unmatched junction bases: 9. This CDR3 has 14 residues. Written as DNA, the CDR3 is TGTGCCAGCACTGCAGGGGGTAGCATCGGGGAGCTGTTTTTT. This sequence encodes CASTAGGSIGELFF.

J is TRBJ1-4 and V is TRBV27; 10 nucleotides match TRBD1. Unmatched junction bases numbered 11, after V lost 5 bases and J lost 2 bases. The CDR3 runs to 18 residues. Germline CDR1 MNHEY, CDR2 SMNVEV (reference sequence). CDR3 residues: CASSPRQGALVTNEKLFF. In nucleotides, the CDR3 is TGTGCCAGCAGTCCCCGACAGGGGGCCCTTGTCACTAATGAAAAACTGTTTTTT.

The chain combines TRBV2 with TRBJ2-7, with 7 nucleotides matching TRBD1. Germline CDR1 is SNHLY and CDR2 is FYNNEI. The CDR3 has 13 residues. V shed 7 bases, J shed 12 bases, and the junction held 15 bases outside the gene matches. The CDR3 region has the DNA TGTGCCAGCACAAGGGGGCAAGAAAGAAGGCGGTACTTC. Protein: CASTRGQERRRYF.

V gene TRBV15 combines with J gene TRBJ2-1; the match to TRBD2 covers 12 bases. Germline V lookup: CDR1 LNHNV, CDR2 YYDKDF (reference sequence). The CDR3 consists of 14 residues. Trimming cost V 9 bases and J 7 bases; bases outside gene matches: 7. The CDR3 reads CATRRLAGENEQFF. Here the CDR3 DNA reads TGTGCCACTAGAAGACTAGCGGGAGAAAATGAGCAGTTCTTC.